Sequencing of this TCR beta chain was carried out in a study of blood T cell repertoires in COVID-19. Data came from immunoSEQ multiplex PCR; TCRdb stores just in-frame clones and leaves some out. Among roughly 200,000 clones listed, 85% to 90% were seen once. This clone has just a few counts. There are 15 residues in the CDR3. V lost 5 bases, J lost 2 bases, and 7 bases stayed unmatched. Germline V CDR1 and CDR2: SEHNR, FQNEAQ (reference sequence). The chain carries TRBV7-9 and TRBJ1-1; TRBD1 aligns across 8 bases. Sequencing was done on a sample of peripheral blood. The receptor comes from a man between 60 and 75 years old who had recovered from COVID-19. The CDR3 bases are TGTGCCAGCAGCCCAAGGACAGGGAGTAACACTGAAGCTTTCTTT. This encodes CASSPRTGSNTEAFF. Complete variable domain (other parts from reference TRBV7-9 and TRBJ1-1): DTGVSQNPRHKITKRGQNVTFRCDPISEHNRLYWYRQTLGQGPEFLTYFQNEAQLEKSRLLSDRFSAERPKGSFSTLEIQRTEQGDSAMYLCASSPRTGSNTEAFFGQGTRLTVV.